What follows are 9 T cell receptor beta chains derived from one specimen sequenced in a study of cytomegalovirus exposure and HLA in healthy donors. Assay used: immunoSEQ multiplex PCR; TCRdb lists only in-frame clones, some missing. The sample comprises roughly 50,000 clones, around nine tenths of which are singletons, and about 2.9% rests with the top ten. Input material: PBMCs. All receptors come from a man aged 18 to 30 in good health and CMV-seronegative.

This chain uses TRBV27 with TRBJ1-1; TRBD1 agrees at 7 bases. Germline-derived CDR1 and CDR2 are MNHEY and SMNVEV (reference sequence). CDR3 length equals 16 residues. V dropped 8 bases and J dropped 2; count of bases not matched to a gene: 14. CDR3 nucleotide sequence: TGTGCCAGCTCCACAGGGGTAGGGTCTACAAACACTGAAGCTTTCTTT. Encoded protein: CASSTGVGSTNTEAFF.

The V call is TRBV28, the J call TRBJ1-5; possibly TRBD1 for D (6 bases). This CDR3 spans 15 amino acids. V lost 6 bases to trimming and J lost 1 base, with 13 bases between them. Germline CDR1 and CDR2: MDHEN and SYDVKM. CDR3 residues: CASRGRGASNQPQHF. The DNA of the CDR3 is TGTGCCAGCAGGGGCCGGGGGGCCAGCAATCAGCCCCAGCATTTT.

J is TRBJ2-6 and V is TRBV5-5, with 8 bases identical to TRBD1. V was pared by 7 bases and J by 0 bases, with 6 bases of the junction left unmatched. The length of the CDR3 is 16 residues. Germline CDR1 reads SGHKS; CDR2 reads YYEKEE (reference sequence). The CDR3 DNA sequence: TGTGCCAGCCTCCGGGACAGGATCTCTGGGGCCAACGTCCTGACTTTC. It codes for CASLRDRISGANVLTF.

The gene calls are TRBV6-6 and TRBJ2-1, with a weak D call TRBD2 (5 bases). CDR1 is MNHNY, CDR2 SVGAGI, per germline (reference sequence). The CDR3 has 12 residues. V was clipped by 0 bases and J by 10 bases, with 7 bases between them. Here the CDR3 reads CASSYSTGEQFF. For the CDR3, the DNA is TGTGCCAGCAGTTACTCGACGGGGGAGCAGTTCTTC.

This clone has a single count. The chain couples TRBV28 to TRBJ1-5; TRBD1 matches at 7 bases. This CDR3 has 15 amino acids. V was pared by 5 bases and J by 3 bases, with 7 bases of the junction left unmatched. Per germline, CDR1 MDHEN and CDR2 SYDVKM. The CDR3 DNA is TGTGCCAGCAGTCCACGGGACAGCTTCAATCAGCCCCAGCATTTT. It yields the protein CASSPRDSFNQPQHF. Complete variable domain (other parts from reference TRBV28 and TRBJ1-5): DVKVTQSSRYLVKRTGEKVFLECVQDMDHENMFWYRQDPGLGLRLIYFSYDVKMKEKGDIPEGYSVSREKKERFSLILESASTNQTSMYLCASSPRDSFNQPQHFGDGTRLSIL.

This clone was picked up one time. V and J are TRBV28 and TRBJ2-1, with TRBD2 as a possible D gene (6 bases). The V end lost 3 bases, the J end lost 0 bases, and 12 bases lay between the germline ends. Germline CDR1 reads MDHEN; CDR2 reads SYDVKM. This CDR3 contains 16 residues. The CDR3 reads CASSFYSGSSYNEQFF. CDR3 DNA: TGTGCCAGCAGTTTCTATAGCGGAAGCTCCTACAATGAGCAGTTCTTC.

The J gene is TRBJ2-7, the V gene TRBV6-1; TRBD1 might be the D (7 bases). CDR3 length equals 15 residues. V was pared by 6 bases and J by 3 bases, with 18 bases between. Germline-derived CDR1 and CDR2 are MNHNS and SASEGT. The CDR3, as DNA: TGTGCCAGCAGGGGGGGACAGAGGGCAATCTACGAGCAGTACTTC. Translation gives CASRGGQRAIYEQYF.

The chain couples TRBV6-5 to TRBJ2-1; 7 positions match TRBD2. CDR1 is MNHEY, CDR2 SVGAGI, per germline. V lost 5 bases to trimming and J lost 5 bases; unmatched junction nucleotides: 3. The CDR3 has 13 residues. The CDR3 sequence: CASSQGLHNEQFF. The CDR3 nucleotides read TGTGCCAGCAGTCAGGGACTACACAATGAGCAGTTCTTC.

The chain recombines TRBV30 with TRBJ2-7; TRBD2 agrees at 9 bases. The V gene's germline CDR1 is GTSNPN and CDR2 SVGIG (reference sequence). This CDR3 has 14 residues. After removal of 8 bases from V and 2 bases from J, the junction contained 10 bases not matched to a gene. The CDR3 nucleotides are TGTGCCGGCGATAGCGGGAGTAGGACCTACGAGCAGTACTTC. Its protein product is CAGDSGSRTYEQYF.